This T cell receptor beta chain derives from a study of blood T cell repertoires in COVID-19. Study-wide background: The analysed material was cDNA or gDNA that came from T cells, B-cell-depleted T cells, or PBMCs.

The CDR3 totals 14 residues. Trimming took 0 bases from V and 13 from J; bases not matched to a gene: 9. Germline V CDR1 and CDR2: SGDLS, YYNGEE. Methods used by the authors: Estimated nucleated cell counts came from reference gene primer amplification. Generated by immunoSEQ multiplex PCR, the TCRdb table keeps only in-frame clones and is missing some. D and trimming come from the DNA, and the V and J calls and clone size come from that table. Here the sample spans more than 90,000 clones, around 83% being singletons. Sequencing was carried out using peripheral blood. The chain recombines TRBV9 with TRBJ2-1; 8 bases are shared with TRBD2. The clonotype comes from a man between 65 and 85 years old with acute or convalescent COVID-19. The CDR3 DNA sequence: TGTGCCAGCAGCGTAGAGAGGGCGAGCGGGGGACAGTTCTTC. Protein: CASSVERASGGQFF.